The source of this TCR beta chain is a study of tumor and adjacent non-tumor tissue in lung cancer. About the study: Histology: eleven to twelve adenocarcinoma, a couple of squamous cell carcinoma, 1 small cell lung cancer. Each sample yielded some 4 million productive TCRbeta reads on average. Study conclusions and caveats: Significantly higher TCR diversity was found in tumor than normal lung.

Germline V gene sequence: CDR1 SGHRS, CDR2 YFSETQ. The CDR3 covers 16 residues. Comments on this clonotype: Its antigen is still unknown. One end of the junction is discordant with germline, which a read error may explain.

RNA was extracted from bulk tissue without any cell sorting. Distant lung tissue was collected more than 3 cm away from the tumor edge. TCRbeta libraries were built with three rounds of nested PCR, modified from ARM-PCR. TCRdb recomputed calls from the multiplex PCR reads with MiXCR, one row per CDR3 protein. The sample yields more than 85,000 distinct CDR3 sequences, less than 75% seen once. The chain links TRBV5-1 to TRBJ1-6; 7 positions agree with TRBD1. Sample: distant non-tumor lung tissue. The receptor was isolated from a man aged 30 to 39 with non-small cell lung cancer. The CDR3 coding sequence is TGCGCCAGAAGCCCAGGGGGATCGGAGACAGTTTCACCACTCCACTTT. Its protein is CARSPGGSETVSPLHF. Based on the CDR3 plus reference TRBV5-1 and TRBJ1-6, the full variable domain is KAGVTQTPRYLIKTRGQQVTLSCSPISGHRSVSWYQQTPGQGLQFLFEYFSETQRNKGNFPGRFSGRQFSNSRSEMNVSTLELGDSALYLCARSPGGSETVSPLHFGNGTRLTVT.